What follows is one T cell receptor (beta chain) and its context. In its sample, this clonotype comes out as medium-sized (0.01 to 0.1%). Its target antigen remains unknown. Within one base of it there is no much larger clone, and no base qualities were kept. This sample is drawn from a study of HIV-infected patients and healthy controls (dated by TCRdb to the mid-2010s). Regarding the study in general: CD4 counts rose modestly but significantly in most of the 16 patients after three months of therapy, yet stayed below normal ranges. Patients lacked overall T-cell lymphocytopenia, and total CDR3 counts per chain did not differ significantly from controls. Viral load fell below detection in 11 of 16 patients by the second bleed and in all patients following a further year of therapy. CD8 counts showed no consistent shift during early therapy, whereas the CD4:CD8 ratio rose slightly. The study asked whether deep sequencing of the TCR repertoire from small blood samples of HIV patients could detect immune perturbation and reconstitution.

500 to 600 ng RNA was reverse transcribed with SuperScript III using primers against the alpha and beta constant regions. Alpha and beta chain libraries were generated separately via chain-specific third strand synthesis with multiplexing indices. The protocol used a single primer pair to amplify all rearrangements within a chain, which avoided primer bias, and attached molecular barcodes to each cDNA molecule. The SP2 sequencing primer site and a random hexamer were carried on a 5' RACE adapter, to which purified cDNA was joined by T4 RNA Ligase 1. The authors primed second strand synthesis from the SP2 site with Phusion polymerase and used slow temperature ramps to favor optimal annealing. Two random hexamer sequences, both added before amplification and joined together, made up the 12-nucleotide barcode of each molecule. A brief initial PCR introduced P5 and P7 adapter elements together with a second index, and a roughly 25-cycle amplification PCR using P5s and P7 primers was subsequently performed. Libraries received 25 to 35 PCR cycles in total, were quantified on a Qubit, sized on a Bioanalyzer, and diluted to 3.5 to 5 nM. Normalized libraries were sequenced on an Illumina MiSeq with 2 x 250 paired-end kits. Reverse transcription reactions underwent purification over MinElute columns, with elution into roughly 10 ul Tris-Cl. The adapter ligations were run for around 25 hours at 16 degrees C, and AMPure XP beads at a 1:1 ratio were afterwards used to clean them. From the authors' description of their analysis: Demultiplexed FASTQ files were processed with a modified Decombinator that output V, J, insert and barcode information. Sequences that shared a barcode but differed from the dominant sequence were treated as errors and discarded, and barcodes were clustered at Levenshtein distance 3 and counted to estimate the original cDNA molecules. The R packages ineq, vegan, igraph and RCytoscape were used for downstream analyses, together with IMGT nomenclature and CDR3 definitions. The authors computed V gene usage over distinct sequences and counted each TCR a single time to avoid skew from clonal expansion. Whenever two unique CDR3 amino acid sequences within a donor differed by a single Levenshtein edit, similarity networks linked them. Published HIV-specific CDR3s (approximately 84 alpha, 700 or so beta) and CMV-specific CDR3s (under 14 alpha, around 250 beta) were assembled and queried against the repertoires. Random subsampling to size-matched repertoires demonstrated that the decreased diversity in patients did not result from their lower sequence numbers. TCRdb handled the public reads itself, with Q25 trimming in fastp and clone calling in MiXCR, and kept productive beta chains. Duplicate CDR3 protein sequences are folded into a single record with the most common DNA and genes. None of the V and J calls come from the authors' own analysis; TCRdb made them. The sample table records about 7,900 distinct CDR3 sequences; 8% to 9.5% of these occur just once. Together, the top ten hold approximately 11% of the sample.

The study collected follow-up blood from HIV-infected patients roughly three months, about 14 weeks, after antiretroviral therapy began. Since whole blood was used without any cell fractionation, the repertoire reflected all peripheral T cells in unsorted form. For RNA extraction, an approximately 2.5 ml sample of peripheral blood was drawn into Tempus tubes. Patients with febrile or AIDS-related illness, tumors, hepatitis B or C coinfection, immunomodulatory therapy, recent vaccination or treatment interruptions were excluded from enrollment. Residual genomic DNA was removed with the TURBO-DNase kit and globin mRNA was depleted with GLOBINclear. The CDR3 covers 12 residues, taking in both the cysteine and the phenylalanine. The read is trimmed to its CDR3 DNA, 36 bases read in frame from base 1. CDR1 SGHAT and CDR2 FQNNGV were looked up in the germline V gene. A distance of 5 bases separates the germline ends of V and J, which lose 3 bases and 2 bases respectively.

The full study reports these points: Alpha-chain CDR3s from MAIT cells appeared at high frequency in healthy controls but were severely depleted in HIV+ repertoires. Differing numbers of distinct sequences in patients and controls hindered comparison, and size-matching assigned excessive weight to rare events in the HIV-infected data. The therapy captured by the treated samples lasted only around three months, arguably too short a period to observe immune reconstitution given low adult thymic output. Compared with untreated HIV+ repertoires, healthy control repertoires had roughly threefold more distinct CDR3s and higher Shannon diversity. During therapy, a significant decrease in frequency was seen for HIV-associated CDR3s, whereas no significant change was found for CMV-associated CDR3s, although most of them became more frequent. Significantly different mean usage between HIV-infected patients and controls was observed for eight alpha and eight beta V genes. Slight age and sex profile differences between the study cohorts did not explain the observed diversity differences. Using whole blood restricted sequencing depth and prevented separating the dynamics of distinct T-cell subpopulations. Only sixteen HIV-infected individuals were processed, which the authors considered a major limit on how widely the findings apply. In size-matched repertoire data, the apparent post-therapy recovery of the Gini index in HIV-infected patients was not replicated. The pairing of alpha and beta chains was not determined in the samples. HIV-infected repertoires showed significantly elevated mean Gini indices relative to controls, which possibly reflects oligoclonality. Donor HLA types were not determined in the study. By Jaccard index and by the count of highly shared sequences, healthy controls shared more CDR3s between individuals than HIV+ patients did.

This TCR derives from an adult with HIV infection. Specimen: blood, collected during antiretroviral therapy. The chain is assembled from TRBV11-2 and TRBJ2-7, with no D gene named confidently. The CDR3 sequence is CASSFGPYEQYF. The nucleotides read TGTGCCAGCAGCTTTGGGCCCTACGAGCAGTACTTC.